The 29 T cell receptor beta chains presented below share a single source sample, sequenced in a study of identical twins. Via MiXCR, TCRdb re-called the 5' RACE reads, giving one row per CDR3 protein. The repertoire holds about 240,000 distinct CDR3 sequences, with more than 9% as singletons. The sequencing input was memory T cells sorted from blood. The receptors originated from a man in his forties or fifties in good health.

This clonotype was detected a few times. The chain has TRBV9 and TRBJ2-5; 8 bases are a match to TRBD1. There are 14 residues in the CDR3. The trim removed 2 bases at V and 9 bases at J, leaving 9 bases unmatched. Germline-derived CDR1 and CDR2 are SGDLS and YYNGEE. The CDR3 coding sequence is TGTGCCAGCAGCGTTACCGGGACAGGCTTGTCCCAGTACTTC. This encodes CASSVTGTGLSQYF.

In this sample, this clonotype turned up a few times. This chain joins TRBV2 and TRBJ1-2; D perhaps matches TRBD1 (6 bases). The V gene lost 5 bases and the J gene lost 4 bases, with 17 bases spanning the gap. The length of the CDR3 is 15 residues. Germline CDR1 is SNHLY and CDR2 is FYNNEI. The CDR3 protein is CASSMQGTAIYGYTF. In DNA form, the CDR3 reads TGTGCCAGCAGTATGCAGGGGACGGCGATCTATGGCTACACCTTC. Filled out from reference TRBV2 and TRBJ1-2, the complete variable domain reads EPEVTQTPSHQVTQMGQEVILRCVPISNHLYFYWYRQILGQKVEFLVSFYNNEISEKSEIFDDQFSVERPDGSNFTLKIRSTKLEDSAMYFCASSMQGTAIYGYTFGSGTRLTVV.

This clonotype was counted a few times. The genes are TRBV15 and TRBJ1-1, with D perhaps matching TRBD1 (5 bases). Trimming removed 0 bases from V and 1 base from J, with 12 bases in between. Germline V lookup: CDR1 LNHNV, CDR2 YYDKDF (reference sequence). This CDR3 region has 16 residues. Here the CDR3 reads CATSRDLLGGNTEAFF. The CDR3, as DNA: TGTGCCACCAGCAGAGATCTCCTGGGGGGGAACACTGAAGCTTTCTTT.

This clonotype was detected ten times or more. The CDR3 nucleotides read TGTGCCAGCAGCTTGGGTCGCACCGGGGAGCTGTTTTTT. This translates into CASSLGRTGELFF. The V call is TRBV5-6, the J call TRBJ2-2; D ambiguous. Trimming pared 0 bases from V and 4 bases from J, leaving 4 bases between. This CDR3 is built from 13 residues. The V gene's germline CDR1 is SGHDT and CDR2 YYEEEE.

This clonotype was observed at least ten times. V gene TRBV20-1 combines with J gene TRBJ2-1, with 8 bases matching TRBD2. This CDR3 is 17 amino acids long. From germline, CDR1 is DFQATT and CDR2 SNEGSKA (reference sequence). V was pared by 3 bases and J by 6 bases, with 16 bases of the junction left unmatched. CDR3 nucleotide sequence: TGCAGTGCTAGTGCGCGGATCTCGAGCGGGAGTCCCAATGAGCAGTTCTTC. Amino acids: CSASARISSGSPNEQFF.

This clonotype was counted between two and nine times. J is TRBJ1-5 and V is TRBV6-2 or TRBV6-3; 8 nucleotides match TRBD1. This CDR3 has 14 residues. Trimming at V came to 4 bases and at J to 5 bases, leaving 4 bases not matched to a gene. The germline CDR1 and CDR2 sequences are MNHEY and SVGEGT. This chain's CDR3 is CASSWTGSYQPQHF. The CDR3 DNA reads TGTGCCAGCAGTTGGACAGGGAGTTATCAGCCCCAGCATTTT.

The CDR3 region is CSARDSAGHQPQHF. CDR3 DNA sequence: TGCAGTGCTAGAGATTCGGCAGGCCATCAGCCCCAGCATTTT. This sequence joins TRBV20-1 and TRBJ1-5; D gene unclear. CDR1 is DFQATT, CDR2 SNEGSKA, per germline (reference sequence). The CDR3 is made up of 14 amino acids. V lost 0 bases, J lost 5 bases, and 11 bases lay in between.

The chain is built from TRBV9 and TRBJ2-1; TRBD2 aligns across 11 bases. Germline V gene lookup returns CDR1 SGDLS and CDR2 YYNGEE. CDR3 length: 15 amino acids. Trimming removed 3 bases from V and 5 bases from J; junction bases left unmatched: 4. CDR3 DNA sequence: TGTGCCAGCAGCGAACTAGCGGGAGTAAACAATGAGCAGTTCTTC. This sequence encodes CASSELAGVNNEQFF.

This chain links TRBV28 with TRBJ2-7; 11 positions agree with TRBD2. In germline, CDR1 is MDHEN, CDR2 SYDVKM. V lost 6 bases, J lost 0 bases, and 10 bases stayed unmatched. The CDR3 length is 17 residues. DNA for the CDR3: TGTGCCAGCAGGCCGACTAGCGGGATCCGGGCCTCCTACGAGCAGTACTTC. As protein: CASRPTSGIRASYEQYF.

The V gene is TRBV5-1, the J gene TRBJ2-2; D gene uncertain. V was clipped by 1 base and J by 1 base, with 11 bases between them. CDR1 is SGHRS and CDR2 is YFSETQ in the germline V gene. This CDR3 spans 16 amino acids. Written as DNA, the CDR3 is TGCGCCAGCAGCTTGAGGCTAACCAAGAACACCGGGGAGCTGTTTTTT. It translates to CASSLRLTKNTGELFF. Full variable domain (remainder filled in from reference TRBV5-1 and TRBJ2-2): KAGVTQTPRYLIKTRGQQVTLSCSPISGHRSVSWYQQTPGQGLQFLFEYFSETQRNKGNFPGRFSGRQFSNSRSEMNVSTLELGDSALYLCASSLRLTKNTGELFFGEGSRLTVL.

The genes are TRBV5-6 and TRBJ2-1, with 8 bases identical to TRBD2. This CDR3 region has 16 residues. Germline CDR1 and CDR2: SGHDT and YYEEEE. V lost 0 bases and J lost 8; bases outside the gene matches: 10. This CDR3 reads CASSLARAGATHEQFF. DNA of the CDR3: TGTGCCAGCAGCTTGGCAAGAGCGGGAGCCACTCATGAGCAGTTCTTC.

Worth noting for this clonotype: A much larger clone sits a single nucleotide away, making a read error possible. Without the conserved terminal phenylalanine or tryptophan, this CDR3 likely stems from a read error. The chain links TRBV5-1 to TRBJ2-1, with TRBD1 identical over 9 bases. The CDR3 has 16 amino acids. After removal of 4 bases from V and 6 bases from J, the junction contained 11 bases not matched to a gene. The germline CDR1 and CDR2 sequences are SGHRS and YFSETQ. The CDR3 region has the DNA TGCGCCAGCAGCCCGCAACCGGACAGGGGCCGCAATGAGCAGTTCCTC. Translating it yields CASSPQPDRGRNEQFL.

This clonotype was detected many times. V is TRBV6-5 and J is TRBJ1-1, with D possibly matching TRBD1 (6 bases). CDR3 length: 13 amino acids. Germline lookup yields CDR1 MNHEY and CDR2 SVGAGI. V shed 0 bases and J shed 11 bases, with 13 bases lying between them. The chain's CDR3 is CASSYSDPRGAFF. The DNA of the CDR3 is TGTGCCAGCAGTTACTCAGACCCTAGGGGGGCTTTCTTT.

This clonotype occurred many times. This chain links TRBV5-1 with TRBJ2-1; D may be TRBD1 (5 bases). Germline V gene lookup returns CDR1 SGHRS and CDR2 YFSETQ. This CDR3 has 16 residues. Trimming removed 0 bases at V and 4 bases at J, with 14 bases between. The DNA for the CDR3 is TGCGCCAGCAGCTTGGCCACAGGAAGCCGTTACAATGAGCAGTTCTTC. Its translation is CASSLATGSRYNEQFF.

This clonotype was seen repeatedly, ten times or more. The V and J genes are TRBV15 and TRBJ2-3; 8 nucleotides align to TRBD1. This CDR3 region has 14 residues. The germline gives CDR1 LNHNV, CDR2 YYDKDF (reference sequence). J gave up 4 bases and V 6 bases, and 6 bases lay outside the gene matches. The DNA for the CDR3 is TGTGCCACCAGGCCGCAGGGGGCGTCAGATACGCAGTATTTT. It codes for CATRPQGASDTQYF.

The sample holds a few counts of this clonotype. The rearrangement joins TRBV20-1 to TRBJ2-5; 10 nucleotides line up with TRBD2. Looked up from germline, CDR1 is DFQATT and CDR2 is SNEGSKA (reference sequence). Trimming took 0 bases from V and 6 from J; bases not matched to a gene: 10. CDR3 length: 16 amino acids. The CDR3 protein is CSARDGSSGRPKTQYF. The CDR3 DNA is TGCAGTGCTAGAGATGGGAGTAGCGGGAGGCCCAAGACCCAGTACTTC.

The table lists this clonotype with many counts. The chain links TRBV10-2 to TRBJ1-2; D is ambiguous. CDR3 length: 15 amino acids. CDR1 and CDR2 from the germline V gene are WSHSY and SAAADI. Between the trimmed V and J ends, which lost 7 bases and 4 bases, there was a span of 19 bases. CDR3 nucleotides: TGCGCCAGCACCCTCCTCTTCGGGGTGGGCTATGGCTACACCTTC. Residues: CASTLLFGVGYGYTF.

This clonotype was counted ten times or more. This rearrangement joins TRBV29-1 to TRBJ2-1, with 8 nucleotides matching TRBD1. Trimming cost V 1 base and J 6 bases; bases outside gene matches: 5. Germline V gene lookup returns CDR1 SQVTM and CDR2 ANQGSEA. This CDR3 has 14 residues. For the CDR3, the DNA is TGCAGCGTTGAAGGACAGGGGACGATCAATGAGCAGTTCTTC. It is translated as CSVEGQGTINEQFF.

The chain uses TRBV7-2 and TRBJ1-1; a weak D match, TRBD1 (5 bases). This CDR3 region has 17 residues. V dropped 1 base and J dropped 5 bases, with 20 bases sitting between them. CDR1 and CDR2 (germline): SGHTA, FQGNSA. The CDR3 region is CASSLGRGGRVGTEAFF. The CDR3 coding sequence is TGTGCCAGCAGCTTAGGACGGGGGGGTCGGGTGGGAACTGAAGCTTTCTTT.

This clonotype was picked up many times. The J gene is TRBJ1-1, the V gene TRBV4-1; TRBD1 aligns across 11 bases. Germline trimming cut 4 bases from V and 6 bases from J; bases unmatched to any gene: 7. The CDR3 contains 15 residues. Per germline, CDR1 MGHRA and CDR2 YSYEKL. In DNA form, the CDR3 reads TGCGCCAGCAGCCTCGAGGACAGGGGGCGATCTGAAGCTTTCTTT. Its translation is CASSLEDRGRSEAFF.

The gene calls are TRBV28 and TRBJ1-1, with D hard to call. Germline CDR1 and CDR2: MDHEN and SYDVKM. Trimming shortened V by 3 bases and J by 7 bases, and 6 bases separated the two germline ends. The CDR3 is 11 amino acids. This chain's CDR3 is CASSFRLEAFF. The CDR3 nucleotides read TGTGCCAGCAGTTTCCGGCTTGAAGCTTTCTTT.

In its sample, this clonotype was seen many times. V is TRBV27 and J is TRBJ1-1; D not resolved. CDR1 is MNHEY and CDR2 is SMNVEV in the germline V gene (reference sequence). The CDR3 is made up of 13 amino acids. Trimming stripped 3 bases from V and 3 bases from J, with 8 bases between. The CDR3 spells CASSFSADTEAFF. CDR3 in DNA: TGTGCCAGCAGTTTTTCGGCCGACACTGAAGCTTTCTTT.

This clonotype was seen many times. The chain joins TRBV5-1 to TRBJ1-1; D call uncertain. The V gene lost 4 bases and the J gene lost 3 bases, with 10 bases spanning the gap. From germline, CDR1 is SGHRS and CDR2 YFSETQ. There are 13 residues in the CDR3. CDR3 residues: CASSRDTYTEAFF. The CDR3 coding sequence is TGCGCCAGCAGCCGAGACACCTACACTGAAGCTTTCTTT.

This clonotype has ten or more counts. The J gene is TRBJ1-2, the V gene TRBV12-3 or TRBV12-4, with a possible D match to TRBD1 (5 bases). The length of the CDR3 is 13 residues. V was trimmed by 2 bases and J by 4 bases, leaving 8 bases between them. The CDR3 protein is CASSLQGGYGYTF. As DNA, the CDR3 is TGTGCCAGCAGTTTACAGGGAGGCTATGGCTACACCTTC.

This clonotype was counted at least ten times. The J gene is TRBJ1-1, the V gene TRBV10-3; D is possibly TRBD1 (6 bases). Trimming shortened V by 0 bases and J by 5 bases, and 19 bases separated the two germline ends. Germline V gives CDR1 ENHRY, CDR2 SYGVKD. CDR3 size: 17 residues. The CDR3 bases are TGTGCCATCAGTGAGTCGATTTACGGGGGGCGCGGGACTGAAGCTTTCTTT. It encodes CAISESIYGGRGTEAFF.

The gene calls are TRBV10-1 and TRBJ2-7; D tentatively fits TRBD1 or TRBD2 (5 bases each). V lost 2 bases, J lost 0 bases, and 20 bases lay in between. CDR1 is WNHNN and CDR2 is SYGVQD in the germline V gene (reference sequence). The CDR3 is 18 residues long. CDR3 nucleotide sequence: TGCGCCAGCAGTGAGGGGGGTTCCTGGGCTAAAAGCTCCTACGAGCAGTACTTC. Protein product: CASSEGGSWAKSSYEQYF.

This clonotype has just a few counts. The chain uses TRBV27 and TRBJ1-1, with TRBD1 matching 7 bases. Per germline, CDR1 MNHEY and CDR2 SMNVEV (reference sequence). The J segment lost 4 bases and the V segment lost 1 base, leaving 12 bases of the junction unmatched. The CDR3 sequence is 17 residues long. The CDR3 DNA is TGTGCCAGCAGTTTATACGTGTCACAGGGGTATAGCACTGAAGCTTTCTTT. Residues: CASSLYVSQGYSTEAFF.

With regard to this clonotype: This sequence may be a read error, since a much larger clone differs from it by one base. The V gene is TRBV20-1, the J gene TRBJ2-1; D is unclear. CDR1 is DFQATT and CDR2 is SNEGSKA in the germline V gene (reference sequence). The ends were cut back, 5 bases at V and 7 bases at J, with 9 bases in the middle. The CDR3 extends over 11 amino acids. DNA for the CDR3: TGCAGTGCTGGCAAACCTAATGAGCAGTTCTTC. Translation gives CSAGKPNEQFF.

In this sample, this clonotype turned up many times. The CDR3 DNA reads TGCAGTGCTAGTGGGAGTCCCGGCAAAAACATTCAGTACTTC. This sequence encodes CSASGSPGKNIQYF. V gene TRBV20-1 combines with J gene TRBJ2-4; a weak D match, TRBD2 (5 bases). Trimming cost V 3 bases and J 3 bases, with 12 bases left between them. This CDR3 has 14 amino acids. Germline V gene lookup returns CDR1 DFQATT and CDR2 SNEGSKA (reference sequence).